This T cell receptor beta chain was obtained from a study of blood T cell repertoires in COVID-19. Recruits, aged about 18 to 100 years, lived in 20 to 30 US areas. Participant-reported clinical history was the basis for cohort assignment. Two consecutive negative NP/OP PCR tests, clearance, or resolved symptoms defined Cohort 3 recovery. Authors' analysis steps: For nucleated cells, counts were estimated from reference gene primer amplification. This table comes from immunoSEQ multiplex PCR, and its TCRdb copy is limited to in-frame clones, with some not included. That table is the source of V, J and clone size, and D and trimming were worked out from the DNA. The sample lists some 200,000 clones; around 89% were seen once. This TCR derives from a woman in her twenties or thirties who had recovered from COVID-19. The material sequenced was PBMCs or T cells enriched from blood (not recorded which).

The CDR3 is CASNKKTTEAFF. CDR3 DNA sequence: TGTGCCAGCAACAAAAAGACAACTGAAGCTTTCTTT. The chain combines TRBV12-3 or TRBV12-4 with TRBJ1-1, with D hard to call. The length of the CDR3 is 12 residues. Trimming cost V 7 bases and J 5 bases, with 11 bases left between them.